This is a list of T cell receptor beta chains from one sample in a study of cytomegalovirus exposure and HLA in healthy donors. This table comes from immunoSEQ multiplex PCR, and its TCRdb copy is limited to in-frame clones, with some not included. The sample yields approximately 200,000 clones, about 84% seen once. Material: PBMCs. All receptors derive from a human donor in good health. The CDR3 runs from the conserved cysteine through the conserved F or W. The D gene is left open where the match is weak. Clone size appears in some rows only: once, few, many, or a class for an expanded clone.

>TRBV6-5|14|TRBJ1-1|NA|TRBD1
TGTGCCAGCAGAAGAGACAGGGTTACGGGCGAAGCTTTCTTT
CASRRDRVTGEAFF
>TRBV6-1|13|TRBJ2-5|NA|TRBD1
TGTGCCAGCAGCTTACAGGGGTGGGAGACCCAGTACTTC
CASSLQGWETQYF
>TRBV9|15|TRBJ2-7|NA|TRBD1
TGTGCCAGCAGCGCCCCCGGACAGGGGGCCTACGAGCAGTACTTC
CASSAPGQGAYEQYF
>TRBV10-3|15|TRBJ2-1|NA|TRBD2
TGTGCCATCAGTGGGGTAGCGGGAGTGATTGATAAGCAGTTCTTC
CAISGVAGVIDKQFF
>TRBV5-5|15|TRBJ1-5|few|NA
TGTGCCAGCGGCCGCGGCAGCATTTCAGATCAGCCCCAGCATTTT
CASGRGSISDQPQHF
>TRBV28|14|TRBJ2-1|NA|NA
TGTGCCAGCAGCATTAACAGGGTAGGCGATGAGCAGTTCTTC
CASSINRVGDEQFF
>TRBV7-2|15|TRBJ2-3|NA|NA
TGTGCCAGCAGCTCGGACTATCTAAGCACAGATACGCAGTATTTT
CASSSDYLSTDTQYF
>TRBV19|15|TRBJ2-5|once|NA
TGTGCCAGTAGTAGAGGTGGAATTGGTCAAGAGACCCAGTACTTC
CASSRGGIGQETQYF
>TRBV7-9|15|TRBJ2-7|once|TRBD1
TGTTCCAGCAGCTTAGCTGGGGACAGCTCCTACGAGCAGTACTTC
CSSSLAGDSSYEQYF
>TRBV9|13|TRBJ2-7|NA|NA
TGTGCCAGCAGCGTAGGAGACAACTACGAGCAGTACTTC
CASSVGDNYEQYF
>TRBV7-3|16|TRBJ2-3|NA|TRBD2
TGTGCCAGCAGCCCTACTCTAGCGGGAGCCACAGATACGCAGTATTTT
CASSPTLAGATDTQYF
>TRBV5-1|14|TRBJ1-1|once|NA
TGCGCCAGCAGCTCCAGGGGAACGGGGACTGAAGCTTTCTTT
CASSSRGTGTEAFF
>TRBV5-1|15|TRBJ1-2|once|NA
TGCGCCAGCAGCTTGGAAGGCGACACTAACTATGGCTACACCTTC
CASSLEGDTNYGYTF
>TRBV30|14|TRBJ2-6|few|NA
TGTGCCTGGCTGACGAGGGCTGGGGCCAACGTCCTGACTTTC
CAWLTRAGANVLTF
>TRBV7-9|18|TRBJ2-7|NA|TRBD2
TGTGCCAGCAGCACCCGACCTAGCGGGAGGGTTCAAGCCTACGAGCAGTACTTC
CASSTRPSGRVQAYEQYF
>TRBV4-2|16|TRBJ2-7|NA|TRBD2
TGTGCCAGCAGCCGGGGGGGGACTAGCGGGAGAAACGAGCAGTACTTC
CASSRGGTSGRNEQYF
>TRBV7-3|19|TRBJ2-1|few|TRBD2
TGTGCCAGCAGCCCAACGGGGACTAGCGGGAGTAGGTCCTACAATGAGCAGTTCTTC
CASSPTGTSGSRSYNEQFF
>TRBV10-2|14|TRBJ2-7|NA|NA
TGCGCCAGCAGTGTTGGAGGGCCCCGATCCGAGCAGTACTTC
CASSVGGPRSEQYF
>TRBV7-2|14|TRBJ1-2|few|NA
TGTGCCAGCAGCCGCCGGGACAAGAACTATGGCTACACCTTC
CASSRRDKNYGYTF
>TRBV12-5|17|TRBJ1-5|NA|TRBD1
TGTGCTAGTGGTTTGGCCCTTACAGGGGGCATAAATCAGCCCCAGCATTTT
CASGLALTGGINQPQHF